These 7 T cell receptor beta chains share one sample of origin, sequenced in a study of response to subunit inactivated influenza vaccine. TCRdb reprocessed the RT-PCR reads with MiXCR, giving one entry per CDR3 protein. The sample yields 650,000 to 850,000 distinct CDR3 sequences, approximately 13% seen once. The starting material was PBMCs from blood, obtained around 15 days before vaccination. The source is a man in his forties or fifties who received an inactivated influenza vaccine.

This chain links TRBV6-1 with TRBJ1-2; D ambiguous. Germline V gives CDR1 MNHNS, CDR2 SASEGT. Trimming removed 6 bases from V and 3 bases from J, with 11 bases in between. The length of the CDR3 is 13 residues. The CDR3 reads CASSSDGYYGYTF. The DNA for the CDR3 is TGTGCCAGCAGCTCGGACGGATACTATGGCTACACCTTC.

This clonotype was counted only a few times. CDR3 in amino acids: CAWSGGAPTYEQYF. For the CDR3, the DNA is TGTGCCTGGAGTGGGGGGGCACCAACCTACGAGCAGTACTTC. The chain employs TRBV30 and TRBJ2-7; D is possibly TRBD1 or TRBD2 (6 bases each). Per germline, CDR1 GTSNPN and CDR2 SVGIG (reference sequence). The V end was cut by 1 base, the J end by 2 bases, with 12 bases between. The CDR3 has 14 residues.

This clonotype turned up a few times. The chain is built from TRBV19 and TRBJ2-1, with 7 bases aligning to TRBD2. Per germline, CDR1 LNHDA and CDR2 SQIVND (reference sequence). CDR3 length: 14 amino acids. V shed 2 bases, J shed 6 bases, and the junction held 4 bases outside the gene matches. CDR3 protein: CASSIRLAGNEQFF. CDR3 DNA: TGTGCCAGTAGTATAAGACTAGCAGGCAATGAGCAGTTCTTC.

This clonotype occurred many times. This CDR3 is CASSYSRVNEQFF. DNA for the CDR3: TGTGCCAGCAGTTACTCGAGGGTGAATGAGCAGTTCTTC. The J gene is TRBJ2-1, the V gene TRBV6-2 or TRBV6-3; D might be TRBD2 (5 bases). CDR3 length equals 13 residues. The ends were cut back, 0 bases at V and 7 bases at J, with 7 bases in the middle. The germline gives CDR1 MNHEY, CDR2 SVGEGT.

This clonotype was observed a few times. The CDR3 here is CASSPPTGINEQFF. CDR3 nucleotides: TGTGCCAGCTCACCACCGACCGGTATCAATGAGCAGTTCTTC. The V gene is TRBV18, the J gene TRBJ2-1; D ambiguous. V lost 0 bases and J lost 6, with 9 bases in between. Germline assignment: CDR1 KGHSH and CDR2 LQKENI. The CDR3 extends over 14 amino acids.

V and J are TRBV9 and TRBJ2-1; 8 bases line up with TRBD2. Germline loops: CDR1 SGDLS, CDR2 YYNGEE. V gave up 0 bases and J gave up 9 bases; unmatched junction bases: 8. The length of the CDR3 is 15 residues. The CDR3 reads CASSVGSGGGREQFF. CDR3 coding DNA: TGTGCCAGCAGCGTAGGCAGCGGGGGTGGCCGTGAGCAGTTCTTC.

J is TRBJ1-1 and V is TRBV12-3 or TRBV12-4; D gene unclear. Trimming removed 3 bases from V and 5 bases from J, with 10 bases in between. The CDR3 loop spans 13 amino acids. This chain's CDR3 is CASSFSGWTEAFF. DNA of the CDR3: TGTGCCAGCAGTTTCAGTGGTTGGACTGAAGCTTTCTTT.